Each of the 10 T cell receptor beta chains below was sequenced from the same sample in a study of T cell changes during pregnancy in multiple sclerosis. Sequencing used immunoSEQ multiplex PCR; TCRdb keeps in-frame clones, though not all of them. The sample includes about 100,000 clones, 85% to 95% of them seen just once. Sample: peripheral blood, taken before pregnancy. The receptors come from a female donor with multiple sclerosis, enrolled in a pregnancy study.

This chain joins TRBV29-1 and TRBJ2-1; a weak D match, TRBD2 (6 bases). V lost 4 bases to trimming and J lost 7 bases, with 14 bases between them. The CDR3 totals 13 residues. The germline gives CDR1 SQVTM, CDR2 ANQGSEA. CDR3 protein: CSVGLTSSNEQFF. The CDR3 nucleotides read TGCAGCGTTGGATTGACTAGTTCAAATGAGCAGTTCTTC.

On this clone: The sample carries other DNA sequences with the same CDR3. The rearrangement joins TRBV30 to TRBJ1-4, with 9 positions matching TRBD1. CDR1 and CDR2 (germline): GTSNPN, SVGIG (reference sequence). The CDR3 spans 14 residues. Germline trimming cut 5 bases from V and 7 bases from J; bases unmatched to any gene: 8. The CDR3 reads CAWEGGTGLEKLFF. The CDR3 DNA follows: TGTGCCTGGGAAGGCGGGACAGGGCTTGAAAAACTGTTTTTT.

The chain combines TRBV7-9 with TRBJ2-7; perhaps TRBD2 as D (7 bases). CDR1 and CDR2 (germline): SEHNR, FQNEAQ (reference sequence). The CDR3 runs to 17 residues. The V end lost 3 bases, the J end lost 3 bases, and 21 bases lay between the germline ends. Written as DNA, the CDR3 is TGTGCCAGCAGCTTGAGGGGGGGCGTTGACGGGGGCTACGAGCAGTACTTC. Translated, it gives CASSLRGGVDGGYEQYF.

V gene TRBV4-3 combines with J gene TRBJ1-1, with D tentatively TRBD1 (5 bases). V lost 0 bases and J lost 3, with 11 bases in between. The CDR3 consists of 15 residues. Germline V gene sequence: CDR1 LGHNA, CDR2 YSLEER. The DNA of the CDR3 is TGCGCCAGCAGCCAAGATAGGGCAGGGTACACTGAAGCTTTCTTT. This encodes CASSQDRAGYTEAFF.

The rearrangement uses TRBV4-3 and TRBJ1-1, with 9 bases lining up with TRBD1. The trim removed 1 base at V and 1 base at J, leaving 1 base unmatched. The length of the CDR3 is 15 residues. Germline V gene sequence: CDR1 LGHNA, CDR2 YSLEER. CDR3 sequence: CASSQVDRGNTEAFF. The CDR3 DNA follows: TGCGCCAGCAGCCAAGTGGACAGGGGGAACACTGAAGCTTTCTTT.

This chain uses TRBV21-1 with TRBJ1-5. TRBV21-1 is deemed a pseudogene. This CDR3 region has 16 residues. CDR3 region: CASSKGLGGCGQPQHF. DNA of the CDR3: TGTGCCAGCAGCAAAGGGTTAGGAGGGTGTGGGCAGCCCCAGCATTTT.

The J gene is TRBJ1-2, the V gene TRBV7-2; TRBD1 agrees at 7 bases. V lost 1 base, J lost 2 bases, and 4 bases stayed unmatched. The CDR3 extends over 15 amino acids. Germline CDR1 and CDR2: SGHTA and FQGNSA. The CDR3 sequence is CASSLGTGANYGYTF. The CDR3 nucleotides are TGTGCCAGCAGCTTAGGAACAGGGGCAAACTATGGCTACACCTTC.

As to this clone: Other DNA sequences in the same sample also yield this CDR3. J is TRBJ1-5 and V is TRBV7-8; 9 bases are a match to TRBD1. Germline assignment: CDR1 SGHVS and CDR2 FQNEAQ. Unmatched junction bases numbered 5, after V lost 5 bases and J lost 3 bases. The CDR3 length is 15 residues. CDR3 nucleotide sequence: TGTGCCAGCAGCCTCGGGACAGGGCCCAATCAGCCCCAGCATTTT. This encodes CASSLGTGPNQPQHF.

This chain joins TRBV28 and TRBJ1-1, with D uncertain. The CDR3 loop spans 14 amino acids. Trimming stripped 8 bases from V and 8 bases from J, with 21 bases between. Germline CDR1 MDHEN, CDR2 SYDVKM. CDR3 protein: CASGAGSAAPEAFF. For the CDR3, the DNA is TGTGCCAGCGGCGCCGGGAGTGCGGCTCCCGAAGCTTTCTTT.

This chain uses TRBV28 with TRBJ1-5; a weak D match, TRBD1 (5 bases). CDR1 is MDHEN, CDR2 SYDVKM, per germline. The CDR3 extends over 15 amino acids. V was clipped by 6 bases and J by 2 bases, with 14 bases between them. The CDR3 sequence: CASSSPRDGNQPQHF. The CDR3 bases are TGTGCCAGCAGCTCTCCCAGGGATGGCAATCAGCCCCAGCATTTT.